This TCR beta chain was sequenced for a study of blood T cell repertoires in COVID-19. The repertoire was sequenced with immunoSEQ multiplex PCR; TCRdb's copy has only in-frame clones and lacks some. The sample yields fewer than 70,000 clones, 80% to 95% seen once. This CDR3 has 14 residues. The germline V gene encodes CDR1 SGHAT and CDR2 FQNNGV. V shed 5 bases and J shed 2 bases, with 12 bases lying between them. J is TRBJ2-5 and V is TRBV11-2, with D possibly being TRBD1 (6 bases). The sequenced material came from peripheral blood. The TCR sequence derives from a woman over 75 with active COVID-19. CDR3 residues: CASSPRTEQETQYF. The CDR3 DNA is TGTGCCAGCAGCCCTCGGACAGAGCAAGAGACCCAGTACTTC.